This T cell receptor (beta chain) was recovered during a study of blood T cells in healthy people across ages. Study-wide points: Older age went with lower TCR beta diversity per million T cells, in a roughly linear way.

The second PCR ran roughly 7 to 12 cycles with a sample-barcoded 5' primer and J-beta primers. At least 2.5 million CDR3-containing paired-end reads were obtained per sample. A single record per CDR3 protein comes from TCRdb applying MiXCR to the 5' RACE reads. The sample holds 1.5 million to 2 million distinct CDR3 sequences; about 50% are singletons and the top ten take over 2%. Germline V lookup: CDR1 LGHDT, CDR2 YNNKEL (reference sequence). The CDR3 extends over 16 amino acids. V lost 1 base, J lost 4 bases, and 16 bases lay in between. A note on this clonotype: Its matching antigen is unknown.

The sample taken for sequencing was blood. This rearrangement joins TRBV3-1 to TRBJ2-5; weak D call: TRBD1 (5 bases). The sequence was collected from a woman aged 40 to 50 in good health. CDR3 residues: CASSQGGQGRRETQYF. CDR3 DNA: TGTGCCAGCAGCCAAGGAGGTCAGGGAAGGAGAGAGACCCAGTACTTC.